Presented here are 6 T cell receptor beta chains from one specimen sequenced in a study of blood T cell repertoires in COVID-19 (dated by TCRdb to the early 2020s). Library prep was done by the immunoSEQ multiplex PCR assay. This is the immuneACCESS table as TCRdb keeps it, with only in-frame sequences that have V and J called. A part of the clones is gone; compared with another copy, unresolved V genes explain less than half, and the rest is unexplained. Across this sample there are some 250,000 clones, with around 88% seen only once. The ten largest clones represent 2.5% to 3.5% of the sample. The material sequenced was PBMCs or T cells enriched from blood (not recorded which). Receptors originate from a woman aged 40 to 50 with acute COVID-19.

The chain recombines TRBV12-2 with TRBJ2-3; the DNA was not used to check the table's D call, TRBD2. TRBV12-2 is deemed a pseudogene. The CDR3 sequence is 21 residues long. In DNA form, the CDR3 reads TGTGCAAGTCGCTTAGGAACCCTAGCGGGAGGCACTCACACCCCCACAGATACGCAGTATTTT. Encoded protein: CASRLGTLAGGTHTPTDTQYF.

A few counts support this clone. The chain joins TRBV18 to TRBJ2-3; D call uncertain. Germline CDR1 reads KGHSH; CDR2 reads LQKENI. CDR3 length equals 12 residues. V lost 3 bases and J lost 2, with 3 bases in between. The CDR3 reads CASSPNTDTQYF. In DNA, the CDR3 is TGTGCCAGCTCACCCAACACAGATACGCAGTATTTT.

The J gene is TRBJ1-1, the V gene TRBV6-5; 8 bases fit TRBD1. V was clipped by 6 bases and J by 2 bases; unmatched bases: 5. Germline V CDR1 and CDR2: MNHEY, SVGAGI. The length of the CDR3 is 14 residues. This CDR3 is CASSLGQGNTEAFF. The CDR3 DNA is TGTGCCAGCAGCTTAGGACAGGGAAACACTGAAGCTTTCTTT.

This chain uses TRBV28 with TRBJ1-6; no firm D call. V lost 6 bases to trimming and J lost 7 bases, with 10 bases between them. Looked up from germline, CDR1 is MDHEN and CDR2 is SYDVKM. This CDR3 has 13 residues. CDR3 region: CASRPLENSPLHF. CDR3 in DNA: TGTGCCAGCAGACCCCTCGAGAATTCACCCCTCCACTTT.

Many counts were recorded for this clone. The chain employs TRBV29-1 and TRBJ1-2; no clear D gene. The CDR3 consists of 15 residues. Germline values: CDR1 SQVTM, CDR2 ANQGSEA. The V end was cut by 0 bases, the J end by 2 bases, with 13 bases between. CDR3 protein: CSVEDRSGKNYGYTF. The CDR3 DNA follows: TGCAGCGTTGAAGACAGGTCCGGGAAAAACTATGGCTACACCTTC.

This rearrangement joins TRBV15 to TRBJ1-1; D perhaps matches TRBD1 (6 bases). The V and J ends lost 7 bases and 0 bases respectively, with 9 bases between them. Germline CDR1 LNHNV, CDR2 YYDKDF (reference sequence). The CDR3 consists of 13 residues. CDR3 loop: CATTRDMNTEAFF. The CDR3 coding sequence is TGTGCCACCACCAGGGACATGAACACTGAAGCTTTCTTT.